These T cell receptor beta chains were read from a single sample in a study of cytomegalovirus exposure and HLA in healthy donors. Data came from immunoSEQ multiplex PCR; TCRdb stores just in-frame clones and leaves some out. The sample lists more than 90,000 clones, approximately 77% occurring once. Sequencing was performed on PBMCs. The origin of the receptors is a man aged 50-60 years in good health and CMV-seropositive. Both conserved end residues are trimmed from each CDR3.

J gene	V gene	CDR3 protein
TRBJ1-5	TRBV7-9	ASSLGQSDVGSHQH
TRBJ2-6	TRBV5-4	ASSWGGLRSGANVLT
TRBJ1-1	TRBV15	ATSTSPGQANTEAF
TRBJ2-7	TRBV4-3	ASSQDHGKEQY
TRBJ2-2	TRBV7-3	ASSTRLEAGELF
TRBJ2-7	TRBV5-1	ASSLGQATYEQY
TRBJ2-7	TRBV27	ASSLRYPYEQY
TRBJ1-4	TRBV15	ATSIGHTENEKLF
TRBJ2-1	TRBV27	ASGGAGTYNEQF
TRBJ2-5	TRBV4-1	ASSQVAGTSPPSQY
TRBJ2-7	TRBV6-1	ASSQGVEQY
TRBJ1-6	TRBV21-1	ASSKGISRSSSYNSPLH
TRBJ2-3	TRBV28	ASRPGWGEGLTDTQY
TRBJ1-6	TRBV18	ASSPAGISDYNSPLH